This entry is about one T cell receptor (beta chain). What it binds is not known. Naive CD8 library inputs spanned roughly 17,000 to 1,100,000 sorted cells and 10%, 30% or 50% RNA. Naive CD8 T cells underwent sorting with the CD8+CD4-CCR7+CD45RA+ definition. Library preparation followed earlier protocols using designated TCR primers. TCRdb processed the PCR reads anew with MiXCR; each CDR3 protein has one entry. The table has about 9,800 distinct CDR3 sequences, 19% seen once. These data belong to a study of molecular identifiers for immune sequencing clone quantification. CDR3 length: 13 amino acids. V was clipped by 6 bases and J by 5 bases; unmatched bases: 7. Findings of the study overall: Clones above 20 RNA copies contained over 98% of effector molecules but under 1% of naive ones.

The chain employs TRBV12-3 or TRBV12-4 and TRBJ2-7, with 7 bases that match TRBD1. The receptor was derived from a human donor in good health. Some libraries in this study had Jurkat cell RNA spiked in. The sequenced sample was naive CD8+ T cells from blood, with Jurkat cell RNA spiked in. Subset indicated: FACS-sorted CD8+CD4-CCR7+CD45RA+ naive T cells. CDR3 in DNA: TGTGCCAGCAGCCTAGGGACAGTCCACGAGCAGTACTTC. Translated, it gives CASSLGTVHEQYF.